Ten or more counts support the clone carrying this TCR beta chain. This entry comes from a study of T-cell reconstitution after alpha-beta-depleted transplantation in children. The TCRbeta library incorporated unique molecular identifiers. TCRdb re-called the PCR reads through MiXCR, storing one row per CDR3 protein. The repertoire holds fewer than 120,000 distinct CDR3 sequences, with 10% as singletons. Trimming at V came to 3 bases and at J to 7 bases, leaving 14 bases not matched to a gene. Per germline, CDR1 ENHRY and CDR2 SYGVKD. CDR3 length: 17 residues. The sample here was PBMCs from the stem cell graft donor, taken from the stem cell graft. The sequence came from a human donor who donated a stem cell graft to a child with acute lymphoblastic leukemia. This sequence joins TRBV10-3 and TRBJ1-2, with 10 bases fitting TRBD1. The CDR3 is CAISDTSRTGGSGGYTF. The CDR3 coding sequence is TGTGCCATCAGTGATACCAGCCGGACAGGGGGTTCAGGTGGCTACACCTTC.